This record covers a single T cell receptor (beta chain). The target antigen is unknown. These data belong to a study of shared clonotypes between healthy human individuals. Recent acute infections and vaccinations were absent in the healthy HIV-negative adult donors. Germline-derived CDR1 and CDR2 are KGHSH and LQKENI. This CDR3 has 15 residues. V trimming: 3 bases; J trimming: 2 bases; junction bases outside the gene matches: 3. Template amounts of about 270 ng DNA, tens of thousands of T cell genomes, were employed in unsorted PBMC replicate PCRs. On ten immunoSEQ deep assay plates, unsorted PBMC DNA was sequenced. Here immunoSEQ multiplex PCR was the method, and the copy in TCRdb shows in-frame clones only, minus some. The sample includes hundreds of thousands of clones, 70% to 80% of them seen just once. Study-wide results and limits: The small donor group covered limited genetic and exposure diversity.

The TCR originated in a woman in her thirties or forties in good health. Some clones in this sample may be carry-over from other donors' samples. The chain carries TRBV18 and TRBJ2-7; 11 bases agree with TRBD2. Sequencing was done on a sample of PBMCs. CDR3 region: CASSPATSGTYEQYF. As DNA, the CDR3 is TGTGCCAGCTCACCCGCGACTAGCGGGACCTACGAGCAGTACTTC.